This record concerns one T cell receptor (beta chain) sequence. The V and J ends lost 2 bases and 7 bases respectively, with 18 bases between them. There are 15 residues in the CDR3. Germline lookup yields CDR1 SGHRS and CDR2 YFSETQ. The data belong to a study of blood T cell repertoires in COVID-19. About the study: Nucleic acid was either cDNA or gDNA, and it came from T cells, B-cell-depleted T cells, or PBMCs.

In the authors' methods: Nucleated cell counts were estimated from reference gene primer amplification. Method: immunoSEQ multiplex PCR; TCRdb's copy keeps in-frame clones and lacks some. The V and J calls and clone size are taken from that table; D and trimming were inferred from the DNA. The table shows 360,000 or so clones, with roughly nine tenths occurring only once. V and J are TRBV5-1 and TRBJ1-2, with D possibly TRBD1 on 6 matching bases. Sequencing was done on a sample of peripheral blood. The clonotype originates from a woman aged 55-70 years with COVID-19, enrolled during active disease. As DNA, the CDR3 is TGCGCCAGCAGCTTTGGGGGAACAGGGTATTCTGGCTACACCTTC. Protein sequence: CASSFGGTGYSGYTF.